This T cell receptor (beta chain) was recorded in a study of OX40 agonist ivuxolimab in advanced cancers. Background on the study: Patients got intravenous ivuxolimab at 0.01 to 10 mg/kg every 2 weeks. Of the participants, approximately 44% had some prior anti-PD-1, anti-PD-L1 or anti-CTLA-4 therapy, which was allowed.

Sequenced by immunoSEQ multiplex PCR; TCRdb stores in-frame clones only, minus some. The sample records around 45,000 clones, approximately 90% being singletons. This CDR3 is 16 amino acids long. Trimming at V came to 1 base and at J to 0 bases, leaving 5 bases not matched to a gene. Germline loops: CDR1 MDHEN, CDR2 SYDVKM. On cycle 4 day 1 and cycle 7 day 1, as well as at baseline, blood was sampled. Sequencing used CD4+ or CD8+ T cells sorted from blood, obtained in a trial of the OX40 agonist ivuxolimab. This clonotype was sampled from an adult with an advanced solid tumor such as melanoma, head and neck, liver or kidney cancer. This chain connects TRBV28 to TRBJ2-5, with TRBD2 identical over 7 bases. The CDR3 region has the DNA TGTGCCAGCAGTTTATTCCAGCGGGGATACCAAGAGACCCAGTACTTC. It encodes CASSLFQRGYQETQYF.